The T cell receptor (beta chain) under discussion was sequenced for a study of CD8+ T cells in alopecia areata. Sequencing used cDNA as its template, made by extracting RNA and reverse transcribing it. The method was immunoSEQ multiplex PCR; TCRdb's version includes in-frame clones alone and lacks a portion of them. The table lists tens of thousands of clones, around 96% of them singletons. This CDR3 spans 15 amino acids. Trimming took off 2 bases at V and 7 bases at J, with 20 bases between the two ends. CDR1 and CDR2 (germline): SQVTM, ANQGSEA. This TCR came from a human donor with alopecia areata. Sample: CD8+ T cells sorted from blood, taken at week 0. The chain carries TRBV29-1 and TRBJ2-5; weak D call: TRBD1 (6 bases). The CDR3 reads CSVEYGDIPSRTQYF. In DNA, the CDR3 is TGCAGCGTTGAATACGGGGACATCCCGTCCAGGACCCAGTACTTC.